These 8 T cell receptor beta chains were all obtained from the same sample, sequenced in a study of metastatic and nonmetastatic thyroid tumors. Thyroid surgery was performed in patients who had received no treatment beforehand. TCRdb re-called the PCR reads with MiXCR. The repertoire holds some 10,000 clones, more than 25% seen once, with roughly 16% in the top ten. Sequenced material: tumor tissue. These receptors were collected from a female donor with papillary thyroid cancer or a benign thyroid nodule (not recorded which). Some clones in this sample may be carry-over from other donors' samples.

Ten or more counts support this clone. Other DNA sequences in the same sample also yield this CDR3. The J gene is TRBJ2-3, the V gene TRBV7-8; possible D gene TRBD1, 7 bases. With 3 bases removed from V and 2 bases from J, the gap between germline ends came to 18 bases. The CDR3 is 17 amino acids. The germline V gene encodes CDR1 SGHVS and CDR2 FQNEAQ. The DNA of the CDR3 is TGTGCCAGCAGCTTTCCCCACAGGGGACTCCTCACAGATACGCAGTATTTT. Translated: CASSFPHRGLLTDTQYF.

The chain has TRBV7-9 and TRBJ2-7; 8 positions agree with TRBD1. From germline, CDR1 is SEHNR and CDR2 FQNEAQ (reference sequence). Trimming at V came to 5 bases and at J to 0 bases, leaving 3 bases not matched to a gene. This CDR3 is 14 amino acids long. The CDR3 DNA reads as TGTGCCAGCAGCCGGACAGGGAGCTCCTACGAGCAGTACTTC. Amino acid sequence: CASSRTGSSYEQYF.

This clone occurred a few times. This chain links TRBV2 with TRBJ2-7, with D possibly TRBD2 on 6 matching bases. Germline assignment: CDR1 SNHLY and CDR2 FYNNEI. The CDR3 extends over 14 amino acids. Trimming stripped 6 bases from V and 0 bases from J, with 12 bases between. CDR3 sequence reads: CASSFREISYEQYF. The CDR3 DNA reads as TGTGCCAGCAGCTTCCGGGAGATCTCCTACGAGCAGTACTTC.

This chain joins TRBV6-1 and TRBJ1-1; a possible D gene is TRBD1 (5 bases). CDR1 and CDR2 (germline): MNHNS, SASEGT. The CDR3 loop spans 14 amino acids. V was trimmed by 5 bases and J by 2 bases, leaving 12 bases between them. Here the CDR3 reads CASSPRQGNTEAFF. In nucleotides, the CDR3 is TGTGCCAGCAGTCCCCGCCAGGGAAACACTGAAGCTTTCTTT.

In its sample, this clone was seen a few times. This sequence joins TRBV6-1 and TRBJ1-2; tentative D call: TRBD1 (5 bases). The germline V and J ends were trimmed by 6 bases and 8 bases, with 22 bases remaining between them. Germline V gives CDR1 MNHNS, CDR2 SASEGT. The CDR3 extends over 15 amino acids. The CDR3 protein is CASSERIGDERGYTF. The CDR3 nucleotides read TGTGCCAGCAGCGAGCGGATCGGGGACGAGAGGGGCTACACCTTC.

This clone showed up just a few times. V and J are TRBV5-1 and TRBJ2-7; possibly TRBD2 for D (6 bases). Looked up from germline, CDR1 is SGHRS and CDR2 is YFSETQ. Trimming shortened V by 0 bases and J by 5 bases, and 27 bases separated the two germline ends. The CDR3 is 19 residues long. The CDR3 DNA is TGCGCCAGCAGCTTGGGGTTTTGGGGCCGGACTACCCTAAGTCACGAGCAGTACTTC. Residues: CASSLGFWGRTTLSHEQYF.

This clone came up a few times. The chain links TRBV28 to TRBJ2-7; TRBD1 is a possible D gene (6 bases). The germline V gene has CDR1 MDHEN and CDR2 SYDVKM. With 4 bases removed from V and 7 bases from J, the gap between germline ends came to 14 bases. CDR3 length: 13 amino acids. The CDR3 reads CASSSSGTIEQYF. The CDR3 DNA reads as TGTGCCAGCAGTTCCTCCGGGACAATAGAGCAGTACTTC.

The chain carries TRBV5-1 and TRBJ2-1; D remains unclear. The CDR3 consists of 12 residues. V was pared by 1 base and J by 5 bases, with 4 bases between. CDR1 is SGHRS, CDR2 YFSETQ, per germline. CDR3 DNA: TGCGCCAGCAGCTTGACAGACAATGAGCAGTTCTTC. Protein: CASSLTDNEQFF. The variable domain in full, with the rest retrieved from reference TRBV5-1 and TRBJ2-1, is KAGVTQTPRYLIKTRGQQVTLSCSPISGHRSVSWYQQTPGQGLQFLFEYFSETQRNKGNFPGRFSGRQFSNSRSEMNVSTLELGDSALYLCASSLTDNEQFFGPGTRLTVL.